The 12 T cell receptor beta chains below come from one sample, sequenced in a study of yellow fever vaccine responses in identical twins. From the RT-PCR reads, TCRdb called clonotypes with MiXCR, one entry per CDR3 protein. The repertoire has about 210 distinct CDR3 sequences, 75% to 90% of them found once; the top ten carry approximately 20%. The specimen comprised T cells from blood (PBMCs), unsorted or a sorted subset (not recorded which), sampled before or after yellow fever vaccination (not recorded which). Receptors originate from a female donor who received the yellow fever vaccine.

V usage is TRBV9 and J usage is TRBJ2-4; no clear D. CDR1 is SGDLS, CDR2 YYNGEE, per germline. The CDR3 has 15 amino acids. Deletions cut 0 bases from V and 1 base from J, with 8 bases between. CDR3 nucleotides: TGTGCCAGCAGCGTAGAAGGTGGGGCCAAAAACATTCAGTACTTC. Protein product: CASSVEGGAKNIQYF.

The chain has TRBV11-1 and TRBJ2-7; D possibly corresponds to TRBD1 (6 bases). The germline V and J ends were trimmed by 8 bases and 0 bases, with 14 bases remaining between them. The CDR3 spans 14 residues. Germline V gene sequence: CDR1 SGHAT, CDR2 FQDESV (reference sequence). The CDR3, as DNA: TGTGCCAGCTCGGACAGCCTGAGCTCCTACGAGCAGTACTTC. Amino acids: CASSDSLSSYEQYF.

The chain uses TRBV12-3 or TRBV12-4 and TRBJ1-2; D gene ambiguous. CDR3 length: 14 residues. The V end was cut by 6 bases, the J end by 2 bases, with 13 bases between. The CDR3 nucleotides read TGTGCCAGCAGGACCGCGGGCAAAAACTATGGCTACACCTTC. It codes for CASRTAGKNYGYTF.

The CDR3 coding sequence is TGTGCCAGCAGTCGGGACGGCAGTCGTTCACCCCTCCACTTT. Its protein product is CASSRDGSRSPLHF. The rearrangement uses TRBV7-2 and TRBJ1-6; D is possibly TRBD1 (5 bases). The ends were cut back, 6 bases at V and 9 bases at J, with 15 bases in the middle. CDR1 is SGHTA and CDR2 is FQGNSA in the germline V gene. This CDR3 region has 14 residues.

For the CDR3, the DNA is TGTGCCAGCACCACCCTGAGGAGCACAGATACGCAGTATTTT. Translated: CASTTLRSTDTQYF. The gene calls are TRBV6-1 and TRBJ2-3, with D hard to call. Trimming stripped 7 bases from V and 0 bases from J, with 11 bases between. Per germline, CDR1 MNHNS and CDR2 SASEGT. This CDR3 has 14 residues.

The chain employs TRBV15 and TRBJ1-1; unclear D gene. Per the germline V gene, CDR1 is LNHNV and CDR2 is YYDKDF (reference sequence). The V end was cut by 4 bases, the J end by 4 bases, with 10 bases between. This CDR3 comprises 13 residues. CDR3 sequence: CATSKAERTEAFF. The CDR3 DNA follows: TGTGCCACCAGCAAGGCAGAGCGCACTGAAGCTTTCTTT.

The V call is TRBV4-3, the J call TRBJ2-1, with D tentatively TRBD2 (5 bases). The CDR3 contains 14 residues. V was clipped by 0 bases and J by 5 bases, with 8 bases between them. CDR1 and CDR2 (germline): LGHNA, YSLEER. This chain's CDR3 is CASSQDGGHNEQFF. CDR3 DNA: TGCGCCAGCAGCCAAGATGGAGGCCACAATGAGCAGTTCTTC.

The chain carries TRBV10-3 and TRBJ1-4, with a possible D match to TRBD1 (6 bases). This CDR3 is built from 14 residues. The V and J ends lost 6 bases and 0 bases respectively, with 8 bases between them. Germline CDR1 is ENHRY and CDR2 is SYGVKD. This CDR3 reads CAIRRGATNEKLFF. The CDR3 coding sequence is TGTGCCATCAGGAGGGGGGCAACTAATGAAAAACTGTTTTTT.

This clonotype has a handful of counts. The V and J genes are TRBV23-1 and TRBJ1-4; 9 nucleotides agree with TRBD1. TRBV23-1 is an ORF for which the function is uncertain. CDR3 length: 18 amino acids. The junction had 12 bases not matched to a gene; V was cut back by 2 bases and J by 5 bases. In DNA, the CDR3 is TGCGCCAGCAGTCAACCCCCCGCAATCGACAGGGGGAATGAAAAACTGTTTTTT. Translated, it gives CASSQPPAIDRGNEKLFF.

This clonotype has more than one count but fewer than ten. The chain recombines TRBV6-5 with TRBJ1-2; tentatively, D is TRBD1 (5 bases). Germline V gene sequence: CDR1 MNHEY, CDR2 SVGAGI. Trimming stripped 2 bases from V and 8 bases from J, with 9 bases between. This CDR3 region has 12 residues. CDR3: CASSYGGEGYTF. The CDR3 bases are TGTGCCAGCAGTTACGGGGGGGAAGGCTACACCTTC.

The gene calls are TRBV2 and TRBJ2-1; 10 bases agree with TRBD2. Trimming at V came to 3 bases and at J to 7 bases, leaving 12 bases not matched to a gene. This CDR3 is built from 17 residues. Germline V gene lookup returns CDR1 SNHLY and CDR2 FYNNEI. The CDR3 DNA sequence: TGTGCCAGCAGTGAGCTCCACCTAGCGGGGGCCAGGAATGAGCAGTTCTTC. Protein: CASSELHLAGARNEQFF.

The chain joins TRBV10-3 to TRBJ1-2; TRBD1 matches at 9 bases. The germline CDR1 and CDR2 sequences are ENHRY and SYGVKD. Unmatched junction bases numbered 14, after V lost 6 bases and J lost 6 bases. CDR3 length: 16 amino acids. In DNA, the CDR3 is TGTGCCATCAGCGGCGGGGTAGACAGGGGGGACGATGGCTACACCTTC. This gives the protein CAISGGVDRGDDGYTF.